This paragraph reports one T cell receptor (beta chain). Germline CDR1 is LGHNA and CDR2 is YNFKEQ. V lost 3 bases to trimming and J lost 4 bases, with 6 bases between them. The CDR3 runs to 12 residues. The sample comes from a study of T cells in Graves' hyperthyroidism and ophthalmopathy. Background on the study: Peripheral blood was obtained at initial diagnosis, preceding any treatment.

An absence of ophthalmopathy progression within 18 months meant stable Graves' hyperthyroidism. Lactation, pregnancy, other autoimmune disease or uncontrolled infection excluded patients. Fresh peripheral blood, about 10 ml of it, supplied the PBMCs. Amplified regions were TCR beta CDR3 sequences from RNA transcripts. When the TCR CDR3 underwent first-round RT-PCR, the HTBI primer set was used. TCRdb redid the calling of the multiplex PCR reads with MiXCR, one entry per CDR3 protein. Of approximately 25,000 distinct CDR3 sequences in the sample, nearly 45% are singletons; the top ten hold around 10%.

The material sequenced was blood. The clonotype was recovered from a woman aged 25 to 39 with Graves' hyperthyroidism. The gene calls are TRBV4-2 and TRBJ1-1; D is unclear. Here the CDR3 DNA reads TGTGCCAGCAGCCAGGGGTTCACTGAAGCTTTCTTT. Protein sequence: CASSQGFTEAFF.